The 16 T cell receptor beta chains below come from one sample, sequenced in a study of CD8 T cells in Susac syndrome. After extraction with the RNeasy kit, roughly 0.45 to 1 ug of the RNA was reverse transcribed using random hexamers. One entry per CDR3 protein results from TCRdb running MiXCR on the immunoSEQ multiplex PCR reads. Seen here are roughly 190,000 distinct CDR3 sequences, roughly nine tenths observed once, and the top ten hold approximately 0.09%. Sequences were obtained from CD4+ T cells from PBMCs. Every receptor here comes from a human donor with Susac syndrome.

V usage is TRBV19 and J usage is TRBJ2-7; no definite D call. Germline loops: CDR1 LNHDA, CDR2 SQIVND (reference sequence). The length of the CDR3 is 16 residues. V lost 3 bases and J 0 bases, leaving 15 bases between the germline ends. The CDR3 DNA is TGTGCCAGTAGTATCTCCTGGCAGGCGAGCTCCTACGAGCAGTACTTC. Translated, it gives CASSISWQASSYEQYF.

This chain uses TRBV3-1 with TRBJ2-7; a possible D gene is TRBD2 (6 bases). Germline values: CDR1 LGHDT, CDR2 YNNKEL (reference sequence). V was cut by 0 bases and J by 4 bases, with 10 bases left in between. The CDR3 covers 14 residues. The DNA of the CDR3 is TGTGCCAGCAGCCAAGATCCCGGACTATACGAGCAGTACTTC. Protein sequence: CASSQDPGLYEQYF.

J is TRBJ1-2 and V is TRBV7-9; no clear D gene. The CDR3 is 14 amino acids. V was pared by 1 base and J by 2 bases, with 8 bases between. From germline, CDR1 is SEHNR and CDR2 FQNEAQ (reference sequence). The CDR3 loop is CASSLVEENYGYTF. CDR3 coding DNA: TGTGCCAGCAGCTTAGTGGAGGAGAACTATGGCTACACCTTC.

The chain recombines TRBV18 with TRBJ2-1; D gene unclear. The V end lost 3 bases, the J end lost 2 bases, and 17 bases lay between the germline ends. Germline V lookup: CDR1 KGHSH, CDR2 LQKENI. This CDR3 region has 17 residues. CDR3 in DNA: TGTGCCAGCTCACCTCAGGACCTCCTAGGAGCCTACAATGAGCAGTTCTTC. Translating it yields CASSPQDLLGAYNEQFF.

The table lists this clonotype with a count of one. The V gene is TRBV20-1, the J gene TRBJ1-1; D might be TRBD1 (5 bases). Germline V gene data show CDR1 as DFQATT and CDR2 as SNEGSKA (reference sequence). The V end lost 5 bases, the J end lost 1 base, and 5 bases lay between the germline ends. This CDR3 is built from 11 residues. The CDR3 reads CSAGGNTEAFF. The CDR3 coding sequence is TGCAGTGCTGGGGGGAACACTGAAGCTTTCTTT.

V usage is TRBV27 and J usage is TRBJ2-1, with D maybe TRBD2 (7 bases). Trimming removed 6 bases from V and 2 bases from J, with 20 bases in between. Germline-derived CDR1 and CDR2 are MNHEY and SMNVEV (reference sequence). This CDR3 spans 17 amino acids. CDR3 sequence (DNA): TGTGCCAGCAGCCGCTTAGGGGGGGCGGGAACCTACAATGAGCAGTTCTTC. Protein product: CASSRLGGAGTYNEQFF.

The V and J genes are TRBV28 and TRBJ1-2; 12 bases map to TRBD1. Germline loops: CDR1 MDHEN, CDR2 SYDVKM. The J segment lost 8 bases and the V segment lost 2 bases, leaving 3 bases of the junction unmatched. CDR3 length: 14 residues. The DNA for the CDR3 is TGTGCCAGCAGTTTAGGGACAGGGGGCAGCGGCTACACCTTC. Translated: CASSLGTGGSGYTF.

V is TRBV6-1 and J is TRBJ1-2; 7 positions match TRBD1. The germline CDR1 and CDR2 sequences are MNHNS and SASEGT. Losses at the gene ends were 5 bases for V and 3 bases for J; bases not matched to a gene: 15. This CDR3 contains 17 residues. CDR3 in amino acids: CASSPLSTGEWDYGYTF. In DNA form, the CDR3 reads TGTGCCAGCAGTCCCCTATCTACAGGGGAGTGGGACTATGGCTACACCTTC.

This clonotype was counted only a few times. The chain has TRBV6-1 and TRBJ1-2, with a possible D match to TRBD1 (6 bases). CDR3 size: 12 residues. Trimming stripped 7 bases from V and 7 bases from J, with 13 bases between. CDR1 and CDR2 (germline): MNHNS, SASEGT. As DNA, the CDR3 is TGTGCCAGCAACCCCAGGGGAGGTGGCTACACCTTC. Translating gives CASNPRGGGYTF.

V and J are TRBV4-1 and TRBJ1-6; 7 bases agree with TRBD1. The germline CDR1 and CDR2 sequences are MGHRA and YSYEKL. The CDR3 totals 17 residues. V shed 1 base, J shed 8 bases, and the junction held 11 bases outside the gene matches. The CDR3 region is CASSQASTGEAHSPLHF. CDR3 DNA sequence: TGCGCCAGCAGCCAAGCTTCCACAGGGGAAGCACATTCACCCCTCCACTTT.

The rearrangement uses TRBV25-1 and TRBJ1-1; D call uncertain. The V gene lost 6 bases and the J gene lost 3 bases, with 5 bases spanning the gap. Germline CDR1 reads MGHDK; CDR2 reads SYGVNS. This CDR3 has 11 amino acids. The CDR3 sequence: CASRVDTEAFF. CDR3 nucleotide sequence: TGTGCCAGCAGGGTGGACACTGAAGCTTTCTTT.

The CDR3 coding sequence is TGCGCCAGCAGCCAAGACCCAGAGAGCTCTGGAAACACCATATATTTT. Its protein is CASSQDPESSGNTIYF. The V call is TRBV4-1, the J call TRBJ1-3; D uncertain. V dropped 0 bases and J dropped 0 bases, with 9 bases sitting between them. Per the germline V gene, CDR1 is MGHRA and CDR2 is YSYEKL. The CDR3 has 16 amino acids.

This chain uses TRBV28 with TRBJ2-7; either TRBD1 or TRBD2 may fit D (5 bases each). Between the trimmed V and J ends, which lost 7 bases and 9 bases, there was a span of 16 bases. In germline, CDR1 is MDHEN, CDR2 SYDVKM. This CDR3 comprises 12 residues. The CDR3 is CASNSGGGGQYF. As DNA, the CDR3 is TGTGCCAGCAATTCTGGGGGTGGGGGGCAGTACTTC.

The chain couples TRBV5-1 to TRBJ1-6; 7 bases map to TRBD1. Germline V gene lookup returns CDR1 SGHRS and CDR2 YFSETQ. This CDR3 has 22 residues. V was clipped by 0 bases and J by 0 bases; unmatched bases: 18. CDR3 loop: CASSLDSTWTGSLGSYNSPLHF. DNA for the CDR3: TGCGCCAGCAGCTTGGATTCCACCTGGACAGGCAGTCTCGGCTCCTATAATTCACCCCTCCACTTT.

The chain is built from TRBV19 and TRBJ1-2; maybe TRBD1 (5 bases). The germline gives CDR1 LNHDA, CDR2 SQIVND (reference sequence). This CDR3 is built from 15 residues. Trimming took 6 bases from V and 1 from J, leaving 15 bases between them. The CDR3 nucleotides are TGTGCCAGTAGCCTCCCACGGGGCGATAACTATGGCTACACCTTC. It yields the protein CASSLPRGDNYGYTF.

V usage is TRBV6-6 and J usage is TRBJ2-7, with 8 nucleotides matching TRBD1. CDR1 and CDR2 from the germline V gene are MNHNY and SVGAGI (reference sequence). The CDR3 spans 13 residues. J gave up 2 bases and V 6 bases, and 3 bases lay outside the gene matches. CDR3 nucleotides: TGTGCCAGCAGGCCAGGGGGCCCCTACGAGCAGTACTTC. Protein product: CASRPGGPYEQYF.